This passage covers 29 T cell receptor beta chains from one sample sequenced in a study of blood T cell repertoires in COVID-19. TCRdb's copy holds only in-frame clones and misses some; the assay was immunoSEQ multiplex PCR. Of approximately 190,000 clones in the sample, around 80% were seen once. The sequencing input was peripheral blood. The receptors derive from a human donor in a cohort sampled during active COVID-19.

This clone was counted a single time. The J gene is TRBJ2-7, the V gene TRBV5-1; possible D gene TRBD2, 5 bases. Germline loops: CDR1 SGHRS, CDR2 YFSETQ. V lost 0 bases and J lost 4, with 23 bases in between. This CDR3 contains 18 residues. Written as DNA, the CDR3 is TGCGCCAGCAGCTTGGCACCGTCACTAGTGACACTGGGGTACGAGCAGTACTTC. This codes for CASSLAPSLVTLGYEQYF.

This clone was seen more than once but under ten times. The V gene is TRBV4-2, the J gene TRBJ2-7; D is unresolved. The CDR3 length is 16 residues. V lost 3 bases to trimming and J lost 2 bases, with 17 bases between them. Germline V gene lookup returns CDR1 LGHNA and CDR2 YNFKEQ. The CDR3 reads CASSQPRGRSPYEQYF. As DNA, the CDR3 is TGTGCCAGCAGCCAGCCGCGCGGCCGGTCCCCCTACGAGCAGTACTTC.

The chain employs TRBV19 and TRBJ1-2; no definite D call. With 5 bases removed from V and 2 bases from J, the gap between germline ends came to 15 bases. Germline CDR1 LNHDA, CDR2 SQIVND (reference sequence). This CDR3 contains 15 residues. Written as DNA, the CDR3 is TGTGCCAGTAGTCGGGGTATGCGGGCCAACTATGGCTACACCTTC. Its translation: CASSRGMRANYGYTF.

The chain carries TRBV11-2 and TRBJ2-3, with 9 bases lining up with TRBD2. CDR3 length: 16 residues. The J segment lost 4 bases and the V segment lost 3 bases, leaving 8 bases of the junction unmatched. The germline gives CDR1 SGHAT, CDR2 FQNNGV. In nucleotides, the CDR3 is TGTGCCAGCAGCTTGGGACTAGCAGGGGGGGCAGATACGCAGTATTTT. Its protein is CASSLGLAGGADTQYF.

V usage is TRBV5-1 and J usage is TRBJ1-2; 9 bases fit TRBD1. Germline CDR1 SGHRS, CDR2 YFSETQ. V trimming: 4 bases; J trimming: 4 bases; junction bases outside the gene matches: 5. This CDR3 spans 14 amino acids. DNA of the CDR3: TGCGCCAGCAGCCCGGGACAGGGAATCTATGGCTACACCTTC. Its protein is CASSPGQGIYGYTF.

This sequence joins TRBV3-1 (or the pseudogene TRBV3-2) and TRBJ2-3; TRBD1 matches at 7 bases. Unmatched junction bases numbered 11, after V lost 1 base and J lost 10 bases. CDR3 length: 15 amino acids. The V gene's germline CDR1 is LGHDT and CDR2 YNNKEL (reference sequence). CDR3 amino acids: CASSQVAGGGVPQYF. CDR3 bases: TGTGCCAGCAGCCAAGTAGCAGGGGGTGGCGTCCCGCAGTATTTT.

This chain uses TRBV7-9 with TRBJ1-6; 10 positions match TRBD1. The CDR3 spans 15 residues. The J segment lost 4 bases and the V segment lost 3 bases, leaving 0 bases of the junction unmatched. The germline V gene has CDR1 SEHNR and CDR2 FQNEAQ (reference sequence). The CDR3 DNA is TGTGCCAGCAGCTTGGACAGGGGGTATAATTCACCCCTCCACTTT. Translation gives CASSLDRGYNSPLHF.

The CDR3 here is CASTFRGWRETQYF. The CDR3 region has the DNA TGTGCCAGCACCTTCAGGGGATGGAGGGAGACCCAGTACTTC. The chain carries TRBV28 and TRBJ2-5; a possible D gene is TRBD1 (6 bases). The CDR3 loop spans 14 amino acids. The germline V and J ends were trimmed by 7 bases and 5 bases, with 17 bases remaining between them. Per the germline V gene, CDR1 is MDHEN and CDR2 is SYDVKM.

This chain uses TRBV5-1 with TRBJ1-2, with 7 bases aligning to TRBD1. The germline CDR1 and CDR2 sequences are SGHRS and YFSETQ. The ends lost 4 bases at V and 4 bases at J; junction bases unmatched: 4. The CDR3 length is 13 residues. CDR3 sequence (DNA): TGCGCCAGCAGCAATACAGGGGCCTATGGCTACACCTTC. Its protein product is CASSNTGAYGYTF.

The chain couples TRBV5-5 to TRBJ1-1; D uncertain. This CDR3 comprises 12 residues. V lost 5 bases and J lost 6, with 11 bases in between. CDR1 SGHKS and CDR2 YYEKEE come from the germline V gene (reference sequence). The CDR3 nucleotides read TGTGCCAGCAGGACTAATTCCCCTGAAGCTTTCTTT. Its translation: CASRTNSPEAFF. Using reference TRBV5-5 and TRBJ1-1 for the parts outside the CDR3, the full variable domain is DAGVTQSPTHLIKTRGQQVTLRCSPISGHKSVSWYQQVLGQGPQFIFQYYEKEERGRGNFPDRFSARQFPNYSSELNVNALLLGDSALYLCASRTNSPEAFFGQGTRLTVV.

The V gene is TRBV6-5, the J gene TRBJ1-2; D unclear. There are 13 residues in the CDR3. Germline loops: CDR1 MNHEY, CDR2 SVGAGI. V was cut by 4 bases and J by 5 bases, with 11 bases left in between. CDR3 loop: CASSSVGGYGYTF. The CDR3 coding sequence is TGTGCCAGCAGTTCCGTCGGAGGGTATGGCTACACCTTC.

The DNA for the CDR3 is TGTGCCAGCAGTTCCCATCCCGGGACAGGGATATATGAGCAGTTCTTC. This translates into CASSSHPGTGIYEQFF. The V and J genes are TRBV28 and TRBJ2-1, with 9 bases lining up with TRBD1. The CDR3 contains 16 residues. The germline V gene encodes CDR1 MDHEN and CDR2 SYDVKM. J gave up 8 bases and V 4 bases, and 12 bases lay outside the gene matches.

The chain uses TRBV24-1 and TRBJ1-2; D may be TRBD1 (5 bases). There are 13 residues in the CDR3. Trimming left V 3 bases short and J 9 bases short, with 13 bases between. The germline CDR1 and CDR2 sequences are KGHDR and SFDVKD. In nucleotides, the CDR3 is TGTGCCACCAGTGATGGTCACGGGGGTCGCTACACCTTC. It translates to CATSDGHGGRYTF.

The CDR3 spells CASSFQGAGNEKLFF. The CDR3 DNA reads as TGCGCCAGCAGCTTCCAGGGGGCCGGTAATGAAAAACTGTTTTTT. The J gene is TRBJ1-4, the V gene TRBV5-1; 8 bases align to TRBD1. Germline values: CDR1 SGHRS, CDR2 YFSETQ. The CDR3 consists of 15 residues. Unmatched junction bases numbered 4, after V lost 2 bases and J lost 4 bases.

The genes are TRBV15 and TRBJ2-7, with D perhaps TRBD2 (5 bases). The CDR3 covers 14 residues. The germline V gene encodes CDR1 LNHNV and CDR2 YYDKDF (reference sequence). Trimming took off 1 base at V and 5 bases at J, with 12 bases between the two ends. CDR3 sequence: CATSRASSGDEQYF. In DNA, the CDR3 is TGTGCCACCAGCAGAGCTAGCAGCGGAGACGAGCAGTACTTC.

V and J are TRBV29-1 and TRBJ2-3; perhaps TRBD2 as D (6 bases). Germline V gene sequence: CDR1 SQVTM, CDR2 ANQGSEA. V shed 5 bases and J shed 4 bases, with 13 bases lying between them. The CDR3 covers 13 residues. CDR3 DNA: TGCAGCGTTCCGGCAGGAGGGCCAGATACGCAGTATTTT. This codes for CSVPAGGPDTQYF.

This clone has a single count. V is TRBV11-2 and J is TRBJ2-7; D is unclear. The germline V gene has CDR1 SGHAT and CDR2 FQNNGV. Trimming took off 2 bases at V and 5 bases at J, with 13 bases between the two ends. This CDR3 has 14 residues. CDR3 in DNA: TGTGCCAGCAGCTTATCTGCGATCCGCCACGAGCAGTACTTC. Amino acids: CASSLSAIRHEQYF.

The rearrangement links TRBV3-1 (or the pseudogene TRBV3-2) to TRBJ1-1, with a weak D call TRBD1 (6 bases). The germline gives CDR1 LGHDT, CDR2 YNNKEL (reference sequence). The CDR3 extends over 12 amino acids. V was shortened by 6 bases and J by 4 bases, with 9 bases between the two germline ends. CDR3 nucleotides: TGTGCCAGCAGTAAACAGGGCACTGAAGCTTTCTTT. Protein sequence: CASSKQGTEAFF.

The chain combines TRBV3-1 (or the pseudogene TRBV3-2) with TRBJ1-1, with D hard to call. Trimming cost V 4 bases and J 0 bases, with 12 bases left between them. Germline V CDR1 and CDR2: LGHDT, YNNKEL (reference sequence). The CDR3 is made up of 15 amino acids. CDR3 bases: TGTGCCAGCAGCCCGCTAGGACTGTTGAACACTGAAGCTTTCTTT. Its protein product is CASSPLGLLNTEAFF.

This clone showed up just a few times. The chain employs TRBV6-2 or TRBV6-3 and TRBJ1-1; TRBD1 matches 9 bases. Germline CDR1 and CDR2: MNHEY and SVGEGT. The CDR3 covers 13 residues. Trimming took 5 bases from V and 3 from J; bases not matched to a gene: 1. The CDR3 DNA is TGTGCCAGCAGTACAGGGGGCTACACTGAAGCTTTCTTT. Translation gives CASSTGGYTEAFF.

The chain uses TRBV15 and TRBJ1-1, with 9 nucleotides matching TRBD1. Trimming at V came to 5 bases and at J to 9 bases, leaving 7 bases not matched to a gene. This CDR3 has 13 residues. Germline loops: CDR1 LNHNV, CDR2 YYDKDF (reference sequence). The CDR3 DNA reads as TGTGCCACCAGCTTCCCACAGGGGGCCCAAGCTTTCTTT. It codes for CATSFPQGAQAFF.

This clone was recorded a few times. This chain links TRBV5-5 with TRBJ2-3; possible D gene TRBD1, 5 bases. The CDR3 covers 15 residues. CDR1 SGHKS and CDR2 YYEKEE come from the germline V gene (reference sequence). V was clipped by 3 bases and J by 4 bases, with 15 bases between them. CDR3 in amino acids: CASSSSSRVADTQYF. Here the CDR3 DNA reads TGTGCCAGCAGCTCCTCGTCCAGGGTAGCAGATACGCAGTATTTT.

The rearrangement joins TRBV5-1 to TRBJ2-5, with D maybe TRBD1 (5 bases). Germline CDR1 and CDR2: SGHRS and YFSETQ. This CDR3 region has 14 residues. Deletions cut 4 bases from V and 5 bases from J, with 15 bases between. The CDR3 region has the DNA TGCGCCAGCAGCAAGGGCCAGGGCCGCGAGACCCAGTACTTC. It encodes CASSKGQGRETQYF. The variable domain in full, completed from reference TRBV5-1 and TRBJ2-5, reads KAGVTQTPRYLIKTRGQQVTLSCSPISGHRSVSWYQQTPGQGLQFLFEYFSETQRNKGNFPGRFSGRQFSNSRSEMNVSTLELGDSALYLCASSKGQGRETQYFGPGTRLLVL.

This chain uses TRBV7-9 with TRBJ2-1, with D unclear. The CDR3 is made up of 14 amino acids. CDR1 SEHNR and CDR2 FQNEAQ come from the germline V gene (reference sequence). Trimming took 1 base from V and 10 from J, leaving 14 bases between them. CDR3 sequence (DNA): TGTGCCAGCAGCTTAGAGGTCAGGTCCTCGGAGCAGTTCTTC. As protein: CASSLEVRSSEQFF.

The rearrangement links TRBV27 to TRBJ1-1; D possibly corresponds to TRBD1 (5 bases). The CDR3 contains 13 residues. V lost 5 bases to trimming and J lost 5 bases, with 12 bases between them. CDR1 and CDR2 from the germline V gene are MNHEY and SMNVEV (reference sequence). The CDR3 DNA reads TGTGCCAGCAGTCGGGATGGGGGGACTGAAGCTTTCTTT. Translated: CASSRDGGTEAFF.

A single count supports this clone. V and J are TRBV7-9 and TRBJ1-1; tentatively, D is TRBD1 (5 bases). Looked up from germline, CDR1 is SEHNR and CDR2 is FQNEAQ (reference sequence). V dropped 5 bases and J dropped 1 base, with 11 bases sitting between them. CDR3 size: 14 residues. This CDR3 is CASSGRTPNTEAFF. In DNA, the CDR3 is TGTGCCAGCAGCGGACGGACACCGAACACTGAAGCTTTCTTT.

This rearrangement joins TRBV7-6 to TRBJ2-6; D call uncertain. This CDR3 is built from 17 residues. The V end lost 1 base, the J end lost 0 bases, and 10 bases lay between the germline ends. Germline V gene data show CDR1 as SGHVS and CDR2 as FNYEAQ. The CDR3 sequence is CASSLGPTHSGANVLTF. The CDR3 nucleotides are TGTGCCAGCAGCTTAGGGCCAACACACTCTGGGGCCAACGTCCTGACTTTC. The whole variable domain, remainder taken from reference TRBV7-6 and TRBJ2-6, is GAGVSQSPRYKVTKRGQDVALRCDPISGHVSLYWYRQALGQGPEFLTYFNYEAQQDKSGLPNDRFSAERPEGSISTLTIQRTEQRDSAMYRCASSLGPTHSGANVLTFGAGSRLTVL.

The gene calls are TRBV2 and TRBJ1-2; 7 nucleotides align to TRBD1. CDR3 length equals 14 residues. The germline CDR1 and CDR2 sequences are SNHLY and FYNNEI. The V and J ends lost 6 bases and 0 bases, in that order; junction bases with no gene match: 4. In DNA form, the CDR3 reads TGTGCCAGCAGCCTGGACAGGACTAACTATGGCTACACCTTC. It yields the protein CASSLDRTNYGYTF.

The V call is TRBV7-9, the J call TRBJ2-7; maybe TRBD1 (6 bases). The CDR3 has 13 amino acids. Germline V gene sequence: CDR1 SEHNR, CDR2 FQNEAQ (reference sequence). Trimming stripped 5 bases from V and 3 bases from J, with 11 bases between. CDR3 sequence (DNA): TGTGCCAGCAGCGTCGGACAGAGCTACGAGCAGTACTTC. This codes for CASSVGQSYEQYF.